Following are 25 T cell receptor beta chains from one sample sequenced in a study of T cell changes during pregnancy in multiple sclerosis. TCRdb's table, derived via immunoSEQ multiplex PCR, lists solely in-frame clones and lacks some. The table includes tens of thousands of clones, 75% to 95% detected once. Sequencing used peripheral blood, obtained after pregnancy. Receptors originate from a female donor in good health, enrolled as a control in a pregnancy study.

The genes are TRBV6-1 and TRBJ2-3; D ambiguous. Deletions cut 2 bases from V and 1 base from J, with 4 bases between. Germline CDR1 MNHNS, CDR2 SASEGT. The CDR3 is 13 amino acids. Here the CDR3 DNA reads TGTGCCAGCAGTGAACGGGGCACAGATACGCAGTATTTT. Encoded protein: CASSERGTDTQYF.

This chain connects TRBV7-9 to TRBJ1-2, with 10 bases identical to TRBD1. Unmatched junction bases numbered 8, after V lost 6 bases and J lost 4 bases. Germline CDR1 reads SEHNR; CDR2 reads FQNEAQ (reference sequence). The CDR3 loop spans 15 amino acids. This CDR3 reads CASSSSGTGAYGYTF. The CDR3 bases are TGTGCCAGCAGTTCCTCCGGGACAGGGGCCTATGGCTACACCTTC.

This rearrangement joins TRBV7-9 to TRBJ2-7; TRBD1 matches at 7 bases. The ends lost 6 bases at V and 9 bases at J; junction bases unmatched: 8. The length of the CDR3 is 12 residues. Germline CDR1 and CDR2: SEHNR and FQNEAQ (reference sequence). CDR3 region: CASRSDRDAQYF. CDR3 nucleotide sequence: TGTGCCAGCAGATCTGACAGGGACGCGCAGTACTTC.

This clone was seen just once. This chain links TRBV25-1 with TRBJ2-7; TRBD1 is a possible D gene (6 bases). Between the trimmed V and J ends, which lost 2 bases and 6 bases, there was a span of 14 bases. This CDR3 region has 14 residues. Germline assignment: CDR1 MGHDK and CDR2 SYGVNS. CDR3: CASSERDTKGEQYF. The CDR3 nucleotides are TGTGCCAGCAGTGAAAGGGACACAAAGGGCGAGCAGTACTTC.

Remarks on this clone: One end of the junction is discordant with germline, which a read error may explain. The chain links TRBV6-6 to TRBJ1-3; D is perhaps TRBD1 (6 bases). Germline CDR1 MNHNY, CDR2 SVGAGI (reference sequence). The CDR3 spans 16 residues. As DNA, the CDR3 is TGTGCCGGCAGTTACCTCAAAAGGGGACATGGAAACACCATATATTTT. Residues: CAGSYLKRGHGNTIYF.

V usage is TRBV2 and J usage is TRBJ1-6; D gene uncertain. V gave up 8 bases and J gave up 3 bases, with 8 bases separating them. Germline V gene data show CDR1 as SNHLY and CDR2 as FYNNEI. The CDR3 is 13 amino acids. The CDR3 sequence: CASGQDYNSPLHF. As DNA, the CDR3 is TGTGCCAGCGGTCAGGACTATAATTCACCCCTCCACTTT.

The CDR3 loop is CSVSYSGNTIYF. DNA for the CDR3: TGCAGCGTCTCCTACTCTGGAAACACCATATATTTT. The chain links TRBV29-1 to TRBJ1-3; D remains ambiguous. V lost 6 bases and J lost 0, with 6 bases in between. The CDR3 consists of 12 residues. Germline loops: CDR1 SQVTM, CDR2 ANQGSEA.

CDR3 loop: CASTPGTGVEQYF. CDR3 nucleotides: TGTGCCAGCACCCCCGGGACAGGGGTCGAGCAGTACTTC. The gene calls are TRBV28 and TRBJ2-7; 10 bases fit TRBD1. V lost 7 bases to trimming and J lost 6 bases; unmatched junction nucleotides: 6. Germline V CDR1 and CDR2: MDHEN, SYDVKM. There are 13 residues in the CDR3.

This rearrangement joins TRBV7-2 to TRBJ1-2; unclear D gene. CDR3 size: 15 residues. CDR1 is SGHTA, CDR2 FQGNSA, per germline. With 5 bases removed from V and 4 bases from J, the gap between germline ends came to 17 bases. CDR3: CASSPGNGLLYGYTF. CDR3 in DNA: TGTGCCAGCAGCCCGGGAAACGGACTACTCTATGGCTACACCTTC.

The chain combines TRBV7-9 with TRBJ1-2, with D possibly matching TRBD1 (6 bases). The CDR3 is 15 amino acids. V lost 5 bases to trimming and J lost 0 bases, with 13 bases between them. CDR1 is SEHNR and CDR2 is FQNEAQ in the germline V gene (reference sequence). CDR3 nucleotides: TGTGCCAGCAGCCAAGCGGACAGAGCTAACTATGGCTACACCTTC. This sequence encodes CASSQADRANYGYTF.

The chain links TRBV7-2 to TRBJ1-2; a weak D match, TRBD1 (6 bases). Germline V CDR1 and CDR2: SGHTA, FQGNSA. The CDR3 covers 17 residues. With 5 bases removed from V and 1 base from J, the gap between germline ends came to 20 bases. This chain's CDR3 is CASSTYGPIGGNYGYTF. For the CDR3, the DNA is TGTGCCAGCAGCACCTATGGCCCTATAGGGGGTAACTATGGCTACACCTTC.

This clone was seen ten or more times. The V call is TRBV13, the J call TRBJ2-7; a possible D gene is TRBD2 (5 bases). Germline values: CDR1 PRHDT, CDR2 FYEKMQ (reference sequence). This CDR3 is 15 amino acids long. Trimming stripped 5 bases from V and 6 bases from J, with 20 bases between. For the CDR3, the DNA is TGTGCCAGCAGCCCCGGCCGTGGGCTAGCCTTCGAGCAGTACTTC. Amino acid sequence: CASSPGRGLAFEQYF.

This clone was counted once. The CDR3 loop reads CAISEGTSGVGETQYF. The DNA for the CDR3 is TGTGCCATCAGTGAAGGGACTAGCGGGGTAGGAGAGACCCAGTACTTC. The rearrangement uses TRBV10-3 and TRBJ2-5, with TRBD2 matching 13 bases. CDR1 and CDR2 from the germline V gene are ENHRY and SYGVKD. The CDR3 length is 16 residues. V lost 3 bases, J lost 4 bases, and 5 bases stayed unmatched.

The chain carries TRBV6-6 and TRBJ2-7; D is uncertain. This CDR3 is 16 amino acids long. V lost 2 bases to trimming and J lost 3 bases, with 17 bases between them. Germline V gene sequence: CDR1 MNHNY, CDR2 SVGAGI (reference sequence). CDR3 sequence (DNA): TGTGCCAGCAGTTACGACGACGGCACAGTAAACTACGAGCAGTACTTC. This translates into CASSYDDGTVNYEQYF.

The J gene is TRBJ1-6, the V gene TRBV27; 7 bases are a match to TRBD1. V dropped 3 bases and J dropped 7; count of bases not matched to a gene: 6. Germline V gene sequence: CDR1 MNHEY, CDR2 SMNVEV (reference sequence). The CDR3 totals 15 residues. CDR3 protein: CASSFLGQYNSPLHF. The CDR3 DNA follows: TGTGCCAGCAGTTTTTTGGGACAGTACAATTCACCCCTCCACTTT.

V gene TRBV19 combines with J gene TRBJ1-6; D not certain. The ends were cut back, 4 bases at V and 1 base at J, with 11 bases in the middle. This CDR3 is 16 amino acids long. Germline-derived CDR1 and CDR2 are LNHDA and SQIVND (reference sequence). This chain's CDR3 is CASSNAVASYNSPLHF. In DNA form, the CDR3 reads TGTGCCAGTAGTAATGCGGTGGCTTCCTATAATTCACCCCTCCACTTT.

This chain links TRBV30 with TRBJ2-7; the D is unclear. Germline V gene sequence: CDR1 GTSNPN, CDR2 SVGIG (reference sequence). V lost 3 bases to trimming and J lost 3 bases, with 6 bases between them. The CDR3 contains 11 residues. The CDR3 DNA reads as TGTGCCTGGAGGACTGACTACGAGCAGTACTTC. It is translated as CAWRTDYEQYF.

The V and J genes are TRBV7-2 and TRBJ1-2, with D perhaps matching TRBD1 (5 bases). Between the trimmed V and J ends, which lost 0 bases and 0 bases, there was a span of 11 bases. The germline V gene encodes CDR1 SGHTA and CDR2 FQGNSA. The CDR3 extends over 16 amino acids. CDR3: CASSLAGGISNYGYTF. CDR3 nucleotides: TGTGCCAGCAGCTTAGCGGGGGGGATCTCTAACTATGGCTACACCTTC.

The J gene is TRBJ2-2, the V gene TRBV5-6; D possibly corresponds to TRBD1 (6 bases). V dropped 2 bases and J dropped 4 bases, with 12 bases sitting between them. There are 15 residues in the CDR3. Looked up from germline, CDR1 is SGHDT and CDR2 is YYEEEE. The CDR3 loop is CASSFVDRSTGELFF. CDR3 bases: TGTGCCAGCAGCTTTGTGGACAGATCCACCGGGGAGCTGTTTTTT. The full variable domain, completed using reference TRBV5-6 and TRBJ2-2, is DAGVTQSPTHLIKTRGQQVTLRCSPKSGHDTVSWYQQALGQGPQFIFQYYEEEERQRGNFPDRFSGHQFPNYSSELNVNALLLGDSALYLCASSFVDRSTGELFFGEGSRLTVL.

The chain recombines TRBV19 with TRBJ2-1; weak D call: TRBD2 (5 bases). In germline, CDR1 is LNHDA, CDR2 SQIVND (reference sequence). Trimming removed 1 base from V and 2 bases from J, with 6 bases in between. This CDR3 is built from 14 residues. The CDR3 sequence: CASSIATTYNEQFF. The CDR3 DNA follows: TGTGCCAGTAGTATAGCGACTACCTACAATGAGCAGTTCTTC.

The chain has TRBV15 and TRBJ2-1; 10 bases are shared with TRBD2. The V and J ends lost 0 bases and 4 bases, in that order; junction bases with no gene match: 6. Germline CDR1 is LNHNV and CDR2 is YYDKDF (reference sequence). This CDR3 region has 17 residues. CDR3: CATSREIRLAGYNEQFF. The CDR3 nucleotides read TGTGCCACCAGCAGAGAAATCAGACTAGCGGGTTACAATGAGCAGTTCTTC. Variable domain in full (rest from reference TRBV15 and TRBJ2-1): DAMVIQNPRYQVTQFGKPVTLSCSQTLNHNVMYWYQQKSSQAPKLLFHYYDKDFNNEADTPDNFQSRRPNTSFCFLDIRSPGLGDTAMYLCATSREIRLAGYNEQFFGPGTRLTVL.

The chain is built from TRBV7-2 and TRBJ2-7; TRBD1 matches 8 bases. Germline V gives CDR1 SGHTA, CDR2 FQGNSA. The CDR3 totals 15 residues. Trimming took 5 bases from V and 2 from J; bases not matched to a gene: 8. The CDR3 DNA is TGTGCCAGCAGCCCCGACCGGGGACAGGCCTACGAGCAGTACTTC. Translating it yields CASSPDRGQAYEQYF. Full variable domain (rest looked up from reference TRBV7-2 and TRBJ2-7): GAGVSQSPSNKVTEKGKDVELRCDPISGHTALYWYRQSLGQGLEFLIYFQGNSAPDKSGLPSDRFSAERTGGSVSTLTIQRTQQEDSAVYLCASSPDRGQAYEQYFGPGTRLTVT.

V and J are TRBV27 and TRBJ1-1, with a tentative D call TRBD1 (5 bases). Germline V CDR1 and CDR2: MNHEY, SMNVEV (reference sequence). The length of the CDR3 is 14 residues. The ends were cut back, 6 bases at V and 7 bases at J, with 18 bases in the middle. The CDR3 loop is CASSGTPRILEAFF. CDR3 nucleotide sequence: TGTGCCAGCAGCGGGACTCCCCGGATACTTGAAGCTTTCTTT.

The chain couples TRBV19 to TRBJ1-5, with D perhaps matching TRBD1 (6 bases). V lost 7 bases and J lost 5, with 18 bases in between. In germline, CDR1 is LNHDA, CDR2 SQIVND (reference sequence). This CDR3 has 15 residues. CDR3 loop: CASIYRGREYQPQHF. CDR3 bases: TGTGCCAGTATTTATAGGGGGAGGGAATATCAGCCCCAGCATTTT.

The chain has TRBV9 and TRBJ2-5; TRBD1 matches at 7 bases. V lost 2 bases to trimming and J lost 2 bases; unmatched junction nucleotides: 6. Germline CDR1 SGDLS, CDR2 YYNGEE. The CDR3 is 15 residues long. The CDR3 DNA reads TGTGCCAGCAGCGTTAGGACAGGAAAACAAGAGACCCAGTACTTC. As protein: CASSVRTGKQETQYF.